These T cell receptor beta chains were read from a single sample in a study of beta chain features in type 1 diabetes. Clones were sequenced by immunoSEQ multiplex PCR, and TCRdb holds only the in-frame ones, with some missing. The profile shows 200,000 to 300,000 clones, roughly 22% of them singletons. The sequenced sample was naive CD4+ T cells from blood. Receptors were obtained from a middle-aged woman with type 1 diabetes. CDR3s include the opening cysteine and the closing phenylalanine or tryptophan. Fields, in order: J gene, V gene, clone size, D gene, CDR3 protein, CDR3 DNA. A D gene is named only where the DNA matches it firmly. Clone size is stated in some rows and not others, as once, few, many or a class when expanded.

TRBJ1-1 TRBV7-9 . . CASSSGQGRYTEAFF TGTGCCAGCAGCTCGGGCCAGGGGCGATACACTGAAGCTTTCTTT
TRBJ1-6 TRBV2 few TRBD1 CALRGGQVKDSPLHF TGTGCCTTGAGAGGGGGACAGGTTAAAGATTCACCCCTCCACTTT
TRBJ2-7 TRBV7-2 . . CASSLALLQYF TGTGCCAGCAGCTTAGCGCTACTGCAGTACTTC
TRBJ1-1 TRBV5-4 . . CASSLGGHLNTEAFF TGTGCCAGCAGCTTGGGGGGACATCTGAACACTGAAGCTTTCTTT
TRBJ1-2 TRBV6-5 . TRBD1 CASTQGASGYTF TGTGCCAGTACACAGGGGGCGAGTGGCTACACCTTC
TRBJ1-2 TRBV6-5 . TRBD1 CASNPGQGASRGYTF TGTGCCAGCAACCCGGGACAGGGGGCATCGAGGGGCTACACCTTC
TRBJ2-5 TRBV7-2 few . CASSFSAGALYF TGTGCCAGCAGCTTTAGTGCGGGGGCCCTCTACTTC
TRBJ2-3 TRBV7-3 few TRBD1 CASSLKGTGTATQYF TGTGCCAGCAGCTTAAAGGGGACAGGGACGGCTACGCAGTATTTT
TRBJ2-1 TRBV20-1 few . CSARGPDEQFF TGCAGTGCCAGAGGCCCGGATGAGCAGTTCTTC
TRBJ2-1 TRBV18 . TRBD2 CASSPGLAGIDNEQFF TGTGCCAGCTCACCGGGTCTAGCGGGAATTGACAATGAGCAGTTCTTC
TRBJ2-5 TRBV7-3 . . CASSLARRETQYF TGTGCCAGCAGCTTAGCCAGAAGAGAGACCCAGTACTTC
TRBJ2-7 TRBV18 few TRBD1 CASSLVGQGFHEQYF TGTGCCAGCTCACTCGTCGGACAGGGGTTCCACGAGCAGTACTTC
TRBJ2-7 TRBV7-9 . . CASSFPVETYEQYF TGTGCCAGCAGCTTCCCGGTCGAAACCTACGAGCAGTACTTC
TRBJ1-4 TRBV9 . . CASSGQSGKLFF TGTGCCAGCAGCGGACAGTCAGGCAAACTGTTTTTT